This TCR beta chain came from a study of cytomegalovirus exposure and HLA in healthy donors. Whole-study results and caveats: Cytomegalovirus-associated TCR beta chains were listed, numbering 150 to 200. Information on immune exposure was restricted to one variable (CMV serostatus).

Researchers ran the PCR with 60 Vbeta and 13 Jbeta primers. Repertoires were generated with immunoSEQ multiplex PCR, while TCRdb's copy carries only in-frame clones and drops some. The profile covers about 120,000 clones, with about 66% appearing a single time and 1.6% taken by the ten largest. About this clone itself: Its cognate antigen is unknown.

The CDR3 covers 15 residues. Trimming stripped 4 bases from V and 3 bases from J, with 16 bases between. Germline CDR1 is SGDLS and CDR2 is YYNGEE. Sequencing was performed on PBMCs. V usage is TRBV9 and J usage is TRBJ1-1; tentative D call: TRBD1 (5 bases). This TCR derives from a young man in good health and CMV-seropositive. As DNA, the CDR3 is TGTGCCAGCAGCTTACAACCGGACACTGACACTGAAGCTTTCTTT. Protein product: CASSLQPDTDTEAFF.